This T cell receptor beta chain was identified during a study of blood T cell repertoires in COVID-19. Overall study context: The origin of the acute and convalescent COVID-19 samples was the United States, Italy and Spain.

Authors' analysis steps: Amplification of reference gene primers was used by the study to estimate nucleated cell counts. This table comes from immunoSEQ multiplex PCR, and its TCRdb copy is limited to in-frame clones, with some not included. V and J calls and clone size are those listed in that table; D and trimming were worked out from the DNA. The table shows under 450,000 clones, with about 88% occurring only once. Germline CDR1 reads MDHEN; CDR2 reads SYDVKM. This CDR3 contains 15 residues. The V gene end was trimmed by 3 bases and the J gene end by 7 bases; junction bases not matched to a gene: 11. Each participant's cohort was designated according to participant-reported clinical history. Recovered participants had two consecutive negative NP/OP PCR tests, healthcare professional clearance, or symptom resolution.

The sequenced material came from PBMCs or T cells enriched from blood (not recorded which). The receptor was isolated from a woman aged 25 to 39 who had recovered from COVID-19. V gene TRBV28 combines with J gene TRBJ1-2; 7 bases are a match to TRBD1. CDR3 residues: CASSFRGATLFGYTF. The CDR3 nucleotides are TGTGCCAGCAGTTTCAGGGGGGCAACACTATTTGGCTACACCTTC.